Detailed here is one T cell receptor beta chain. This record belongs to a study of OX40 agonist ivuxolimab in advanced cancers. Across the whole study: Dose-escalation subjects each had hepatocellular carcinoma, melanoma, renal cell or head and neck cancer. Prior checkpoint blockade (anti-PD-1, anti-PD-L1 or anti-CTLA-4) was permitted; over 30% had it.

The germline V gene has CDR1 ENHRY and CDR2 SYGVKD. V was shortened by 8 bases and J by 4 bases, with 15 bases between the two germline ends. CDR3 length: 14 residues. Measured with immunoSEQ multiplex PCR; TCRdb has only the in-frame clones, and not every one. Found here are approximately 79,000 clones, about 90% of them singletons; the top ten hold approximately 0.5%. The source was CD4+ or CD8+ T cells sorted from blood, collected in a trial of the OX40 agonist ivuxolimab. The chain links TRBV10-3 to TRBJ1-3, with D perhaps matching TRBD1 (5 bases). The sequence came from an adult with an advanced solid tumor such as melanoma, head and neck, liver or kidney cancer. CDR3 region: CAIGQGRDGNTIYF. In DNA, the CDR3 is TGTGCCATCGGCCAGGGCAGGGACGGAAACACCATATATTTT.